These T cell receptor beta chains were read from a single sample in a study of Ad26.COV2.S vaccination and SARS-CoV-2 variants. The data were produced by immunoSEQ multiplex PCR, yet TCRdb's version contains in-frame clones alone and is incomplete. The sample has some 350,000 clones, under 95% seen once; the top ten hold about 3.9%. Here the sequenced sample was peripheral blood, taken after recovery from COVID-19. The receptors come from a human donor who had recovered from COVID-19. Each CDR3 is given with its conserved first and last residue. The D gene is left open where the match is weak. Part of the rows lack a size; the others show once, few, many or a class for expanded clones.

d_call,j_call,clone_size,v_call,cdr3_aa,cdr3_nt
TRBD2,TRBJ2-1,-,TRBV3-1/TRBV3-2,CASSQLAGGLNEQFF,TGTGCCAGCAGCCAATTAGCGGGGGGCCTAAATGAGCAGTTCTTC
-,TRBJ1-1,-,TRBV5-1,CASSLGPSRTEAFF,TGCGCCAGCAGCTTGGGACCCAGTAGGACTGAAGCTTTCTTT
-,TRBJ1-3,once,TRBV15,CATSRDPGDALGNTIYF,TGTGCCACCAGCAGAGATCCAGGGGACGCGCTTGGAAACACCATATATTTT
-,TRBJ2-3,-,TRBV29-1,CSVEDPRTDTQYF,TGCAGCGTTGAAGACCCCCGCACAGATACGCAGTATTTT
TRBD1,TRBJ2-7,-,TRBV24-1,CATSDHWDRGNKNEQYF,TGTGCCACCAGTGATCACTGGGACAGGGGGAATAAAAACGAGCAGTACTTC
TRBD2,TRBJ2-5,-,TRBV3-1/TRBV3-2,CASSPLPLVAGGPTQYF,TGTGCCAGCAGCCCCCTACCCCTCGTGGCGGGGGGGCCGACCCAGTACTTC
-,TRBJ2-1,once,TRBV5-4,CASSLVGVNEQFF,TGTGCCAGCAGCTTAGTGGGGGTCAATGAGCAGTTCTTC
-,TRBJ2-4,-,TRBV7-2,CASSPRGGMSKNIQYF,TGTGCCAGCAGCCCTAGGGGGGGGATGTCCAAAAACATTCAGTACTTC
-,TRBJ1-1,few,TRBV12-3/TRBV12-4,CASSLALGAEAFF,TGTGCCAGCAGTTTAGCGCTAGGGGCTGAAGCTTTCTTT
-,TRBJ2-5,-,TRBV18,CASSPLAAGEETQYF,TGTGCCAGCTCACCCCTCGCGGCTGGGGAAGAGACCCAGTACTTC
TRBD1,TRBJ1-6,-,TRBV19,CASSMRGTPGGVHSPLHF,TGTGCCAGTAGTATGCGGGGGACCCCAGGGGGGGTGCATTCACCCCTCCACTTT
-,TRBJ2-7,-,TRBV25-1,CASRHSAQGSEQYF,TGTGCCAGCAGGCACAGTGCGCAGGGTTCTGAGCAGTACTTC
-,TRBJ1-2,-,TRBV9,CASSPLWEGYTF,TGTGCCAGCAGCCCCCTTTGGGAGGGCTACACCTTC
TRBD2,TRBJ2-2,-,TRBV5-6,CASSAGLAGGNTGELFF,TGTGCCAGCAGCGCCGGACTAGCGGGGGGAAACACCGGGGAGCTGTTTTTT
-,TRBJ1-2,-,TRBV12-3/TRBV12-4,CAGRTGTSYGYTF,TGTGCCGGCCGAACCGGGACATCCTATGGCTACACCTTC
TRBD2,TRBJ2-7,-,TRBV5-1,CASSLEARGAMSYEQYF,TGCGCCAGCAGCTTGGAGGCGCGGGGGGCGATGTCCTACGAGCAGTACTTC
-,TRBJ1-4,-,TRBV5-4,CASSPRMGLREKLFF,TGTGCCAGCAGCCCTCGTATGGGGTTGAGGGAAAAACTGTTTTTT
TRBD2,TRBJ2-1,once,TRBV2,CASSDYSGGALNEQFF,TGTGCCAGCAGTGATTATAGCGGGGGGGCCTTAAATGAGCAGTTCTTC
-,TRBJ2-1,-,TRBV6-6,CASSSRAEQFF,TGTGCCAGCAGCAGCAGGGCCGAGCAGTTCTTC
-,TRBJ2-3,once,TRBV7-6,CASSLSTTTDTQYF,TGTGCCAGCAGCCTGAGCACTACCACAGATACGCAGTATTTT
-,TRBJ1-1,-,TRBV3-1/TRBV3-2,CASSQGQMNTEAFF,TGTGCCAGCAGCCAAGGACAGATGAACACTGAAGCTTTCTTT
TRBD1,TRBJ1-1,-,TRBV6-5,CASKTGGGTEAFF,TGTGCCAGCAAGACAGGGGGCGGAACTGAAGCTTTCTTT
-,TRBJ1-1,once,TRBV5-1,CASSLAGFSEAFF,TGCGCCAGCAGCTTGGCGGGGTTCTCTGAAGCTTTCTTT
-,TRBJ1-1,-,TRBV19,CASSMGQGNTEAFF,TGTGCCAGTAGTATGGGTCAGGGGAACACTGAAGCTTTCTTT
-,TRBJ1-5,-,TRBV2,CASSDYPGNQPQHF,TGTGCCAGCAGTGACTATCCAGGTAATCAGCCCCAGCATTTT
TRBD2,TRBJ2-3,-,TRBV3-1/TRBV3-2,CASSQEGAGGRVLHTQYF,TGTGCCAGCAGCCAAGAAGGAGCGGGGGGGCGGGTACTACATACGCAGTATTTT
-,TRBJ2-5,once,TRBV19,CASSDQGGETQYF,TGTGCCAGTAGCGATCAGGGTGGAGAGACCCAGTACTTC
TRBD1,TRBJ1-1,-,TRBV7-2,CASSLGGQGEAFF,TGTGCCAGCAGCTTAGGGGGACAGGGAGAAGCTTTCTTT
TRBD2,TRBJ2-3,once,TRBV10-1,CASHPGLAGAYTDTQYF,TGCGCCAGCCACCCGGGACTAGCGGGGGCCTACACAGATACGCAGTATTTT
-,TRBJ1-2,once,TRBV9,CASSVEGGTNYGYTF,TGTGCCAGCAGCGTAGAGGGGGGAACTAACTATGGCTACACCTTC
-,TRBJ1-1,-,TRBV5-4,CASSTAFGQGGDTEAFF,TGTGCCAGCAGCACAGCATTTGGTCAGGGTGGGGACACTGAAGCTTTCTTT
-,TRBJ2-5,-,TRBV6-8,CASSLVGGQTQETQYF,TGTGCCAGCAGCCTCGTTGGGGGCCAAACGCAAGAGACCCAGTACTTC
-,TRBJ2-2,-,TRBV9,CASSVGAQPNTGELFF,TGTGCCAGCAGCGTAGGGGCCCAACCGAACACCGGGGAGCTGTTTTTT
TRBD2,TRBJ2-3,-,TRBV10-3,CAITERLAGTDTQYF,TGTGCCATCACCGAACGGCTAGCGGGTACAGATACGCAGTATTTT
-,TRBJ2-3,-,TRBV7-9,CASSLNFQQYF,TGTGCCAGCAGCTTAAACTTCCAGCAGTATTTT
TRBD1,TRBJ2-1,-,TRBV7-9,CASSSRDRVRNEQFF,TGTGCCAGCAGCTCCCGGGACAGGGTTCGAAATGAGCAGTTCTTC
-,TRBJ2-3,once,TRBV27,CASSLADTQYF,TGTGCCAGCAGTTTGGCAGATACGCAGTATTTT
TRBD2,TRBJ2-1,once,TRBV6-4,CASSDERGGNNEQFF,TGTGCCAGCAGTGACGAGCGGGGGGGCAACAATGAGCAGTTCTTC
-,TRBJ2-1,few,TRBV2,CASRDSPANEQFF,TGTGCCAGCAGGGACAGTCCGGCCAATGAGCAGTTCTTC
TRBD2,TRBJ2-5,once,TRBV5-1,CASSLTSAQETQYF,TGCGCCAGCAGCCTGACTAGCGCACAAGAGACCCAGTACTTC
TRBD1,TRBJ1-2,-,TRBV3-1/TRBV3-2,CASSQGQARQGGYTF,TGTGCCAGCAGCCAGGGACAGGCAAGACAAGGTGGCTACACCTTC
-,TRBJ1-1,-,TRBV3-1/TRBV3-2,CASSRLSQLNTEAFF,TGTGCCAGCAGCCGCCTGTCACAGCTGAACACTGAAGCTTTCTTT
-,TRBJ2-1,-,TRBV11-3,CASSLGNNEQFF,TGTGCCAGCAGCTTAGGGAACAATGAGCAGTTCTTC
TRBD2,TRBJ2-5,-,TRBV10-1,CASSDGGSGGWTKYF,TGCGCCAGCAGTGACGGTGGTAGCGGGGGTTGGACCAAGTACTTC
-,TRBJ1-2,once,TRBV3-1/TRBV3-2,CASSQIAGTSNYGYTF,TGTGCCAGCAGCCAAATAGCCGGGACATCTAACTATGGCTACACCTTC
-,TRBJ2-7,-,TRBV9,CASSVAAAQDGEQYF,TGTGCCAGCAGCGTAGCTGCTGCTCAGGACGGCGAGCAGTACTTC
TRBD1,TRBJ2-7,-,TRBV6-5,CASKAGQGSYEQYF,TGTGCCTCCAAGGCGGGACAGGGCTCCTACGAGCAGTACTTC
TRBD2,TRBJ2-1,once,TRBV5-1,CASSLSSGGADEQFF,TGCGCCAGCAGCTTGTCTAGCGGGGGGGCGGATGAGCAGTTCTTC
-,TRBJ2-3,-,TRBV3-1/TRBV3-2,CASSLRGGPSTDTQYF,TGTGCCAGCAGCCTGAGGGGGGGGCCCTCGACAGATACGCAGTATTTT
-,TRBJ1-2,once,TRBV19,CASSIQGLAGGYTF,TGTGCCAGTAGTATCCAGGGACTCGCCGGGGGCTACACCTTC
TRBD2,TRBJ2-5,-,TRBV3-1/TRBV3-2,CASSPGPRGKTQYF,TGTGCCAGCAGTCCCGGACCGCGGGGGAAGACCCAGTACTTC
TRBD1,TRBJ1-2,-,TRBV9,CASRQGDRGYTF,TGTGCCAGCAGGCAGGGGGATCGTGGCTACACCTTC
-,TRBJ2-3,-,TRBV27,CASSAQIDTQYF,TGTGCCAGCAGTGCGCAGATAGATACGCAGTATTTT
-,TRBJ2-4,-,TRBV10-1,CASSDSGRGRAKNIQYF,TGCGCCAGCAGTGATTCCGGTCGCGGACGAGCCAAAAACATTCAGTACTTC
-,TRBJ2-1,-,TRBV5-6,CASRGTAERYNEQFF,TGTGCCAGCAGGGGGACGGCTGAGAGGTACAATGAGCAGTTCTTC
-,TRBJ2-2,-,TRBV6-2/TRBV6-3,CASSYLDTGELFF,TGTGCCAGCAGTTACTTGGACACCGGGGAGCTGTTTTTT
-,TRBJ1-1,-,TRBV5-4,CASRTTGSLNTEAFF,TGTGCCAGCAGGACTACAGGGTCTTTGAACACTGAAGCTTTCTTT
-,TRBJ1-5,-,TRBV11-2,CASSLSRQLNQPQHF,TGTGCCAGCAGCTTATCCAGACAGCTCAATCAGCCCCAGCATTTT
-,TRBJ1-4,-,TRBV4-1,CASSQVAVKGEKLFF,TGCGCCAGCAGCCAAGTGGCCGTCAAAGGTGAAAAACTGTTTTTT
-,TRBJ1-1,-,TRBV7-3,CASSSRGNTEAFF,TGTGCCAGCAGCTCTAGGGGGAACACTGAAGCTTTCTTT